The rows below give T cell receptor beta chains drawn from one sample of a study of Graves' ophthalmopathy and Graves' hyperthyroidism. TCRdb re-called the multiplex PCR reads through MiXCR, storing one row per CDR3 protein. The sample gives around 1,000,000 distinct CDR3 sequences, about 38% of which show up once; around 10% is in the top ten. The material sequenced was peripheral blood or thyroid tissue (not recorded which). The receptors were gathered from an adult man with Graves' hyperthyroidism. The CDR3 runs from the conserved cysteine through the conserved F or W. Fields, in order: clone size, CDR3 length, J gene, D gene, V gene, CDR3 DNA, CDR3 protein. A D gene is named only where the DNA matches it firmly. The listing skips clone size in some rows; elsewhere it reads once, few, many or a size class.

clone size: NA
CDR3 length: 13
J gene: TRBJ2-5
D gene: NA
V gene: TRBV29-1
CDR3 DNA: TGCAGCGTTGAGAGGTTGCGGCAAGAGACCCAGTACTTC
CDR3 protein: CSVERLRQETQYF

clone size: NA
CDR3 length: 17
J gene: TRBJ2-5
D gene: TRBD2
V gene: TRBV20-1
CDR3 DNA: TGCAGTGCTGAAGAACTAGCGCGGAATACTTTTTTCGAGACCCAGTACTTC
CDR3 protein: CSAEELARNTFFETQYF

clone size: many
CDR3 length: 18
J gene: TRBJ1-1
D gene: NA
V gene: TRBV20-1
CDR3 DNA: TGCAGTGCTAGAGATGGGTCTGGCAGGGGCTCTGGAGGGGCTGAAGCTTTCTTT
CDR3 protein: CSARDGSGRGSGGAEAFF

clone size: NA
CDR3 length: 14
J gene: TRBJ2-7
D gene: NA
V gene: TRBV6-5
CDR3 DNA: TGTGCCAGCAGCAGGAAACGGCGAGACTACGAGCAGTACTTC
CDR3 protein: CASSRKRRDYEQYF

clone size: many
CDR3 length: 14
J gene: TRBJ2-7
D gene: TRBD2
V gene: TRBV7-3
CDR3 DNA: TGTGCCAGCAGTCCTGGGGGCGGGAGGTACGAGCAGTACTTC
CDR3 protein: CASSPGGGRYEQYF

clone size: few
CDR3 length: 15
J gene: TRBJ1-3
D gene: TRBD1
V gene: TRBV11-2
CDR3 DNA: TGTGCCAGCAGCTCATGGGGACAGTCGGAGGACACCATATATTTT
CDR3 protein: CASSSWGQSEDTIYF

clone size: few
CDR3 length: 14
J gene: TRBJ2-2
D gene: NA
V gene: TRBV19
CDR3 DNA: TGTGCCAGTAGTGCCGCCCTCGGGCCCGGGGAGCTGTTTTTT
CDR3 protein: CASSAALGPGELFF

clone size: NA
CDR3 length: 16
J gene: TRBJ1-5
D gene: NA
V gene: TRBV20-1
CDR3 DNA: TGCAGTGCTAGGGTGGGCAGGGACAATAGCAATCAGCCCCAGCATTTT
CDR3 protein: CSARVGRDNSNQPQHF

clone size: many
CDR3 length: 15
J gene: TRBJ2-7
D gene: NA
V gene: TRBV4-1
CDR3 DNA: TGCGCCAGCAGCCATTTGAAGGGGAGAGCCCACGAGCAGTACTTC
CDR3 protein: CASSHLKGRAHEQYF

clone size: many
CDR3 length: 17
J gene: TRBJ2-7
D gene: TRBD1
V gene: TRBV5-1
CDR3 DNA: TGCGCCAGCAGCCCGGTCCAACCCGGGACAGGGGGGGGCGAGCAGTACTTC
CDR3 protein: CASSPVQPGTGGGEQYF

clone size: many
CDR3 length: 15
J gene: TRBJ2-7
D gene: TRBD1
V gene: TRBV7-2
CDR3 DNA: TGTGCCAGCAGCGCCCCCGGGACAGGGAACTCCGAGCAGTACTTC
CDR3 protein: CASSAPGTGNSEQYF

clone size: many
CDR3 length: 15
J gene: TRBJ2-5
D gene: NA
V gene: TRBV7-2
CDR3 DNA: TGTGCCAGCAGCTCCGACTACTTACGCCAAGAGACCCAGTACTTC
CDR3 protein: CASSSDYLRQETQYF

clone size: NA
CDR3 length: 14
J gene: TRBJ1-3
D gene: TRBD1
V gene: TRBV7-2
CDR3 DNA: TGTGCCAGCAGCTTACTCGACAGGGTGGACACCATATATTTT
CDR3 protein: CASSLLDRVDTIYF

clone size: NA
CDR3 length: 14
J gene: TRBJ2-6
D gene: TRBD1
V gene: TRBV29-1
CDR3 DNA: TGCAGCTCGAGACAGGGTCCTGGGGCCAACGTCCTGACTTTC
CDR3 protein: CSSRQGPGANVLTF

clone size: once
CDR3 length: 14
J gene: TRBJ1-1
D gene: NA
V gene: TRBV29-1
CDR3 DNA: TGCAGCGTCGCCACCGGGCCAGAGAACACTGAAGCTTTCTTT
CDR3 protein: CSVATGPENTEAFF

clone size: many
CDR3 length: 15
J gene: TRBJ2-2
D gene: TRBD1
V gene: TRBV25-1
CDR3 DNA: TGTGCCAGCAGAGGGGACAGGGCGAACACCGGGGAGCTGTTTTTT
CDR3 protein: CASRGDRANTGELFF

clone size: NA
CDR3 length: 15
J gene: TRBJ2-2
D gene: TRBD2
V gene: TRBV2
CDR3 DNA: TGTGCCAGCTCTACTAGCGGGAGTAGCACCGGGGAGCTGTTTTTT
CDR3 protein: CASSTSGSSTGELFF

clone size: NA
CDR3 length: 15
J gene: TRBJ1-3
D gene: TRBD1
V gene: TRBV5-1
CDR3 DNA: TGCGCCAGCAGCATGGACAGGGCGGCTGGAAACACCATATATTTT
CDR3 protein: CASSMDRAAGNTIYF

clone size: many
CDR3 length: 11
J gene: TRBJ2-7
D gene: NA
V gene: TRBV19
CDR3 DNA: TGTGCCAGTAGAATGCGTGACGAGCAGTACTTC
CDR3 protein: CASRMRDEQYF

clone size: NA
CDR3 length: 15
J gene: TRBJ1-1
D gene: NA
V gene: TRBV5-1
CDR3 DNA: TGCGCCAGCAGCCAAACCGGTTCCTTCAACACTGAAGCTTTCTTT
CDR3 protein: CASSQTGSFNTEAFF

clone size: few
CDR3 length: 14
J gene: TRBJ1-2
D gene: NA
V gene: TRBV10-2
CDR3 DNA: TGCGCCAGCGCACCCGGGGCGTTCTCCTATGGCTACACCTTC
CDR3 protein: CASAPGAFSYGYTF

clone size: NA
CDR3 length: 14
J gene: TRBJ2-2
D gene: TRBD1
V gene: TRBV6-2/TRBV6-3
CDR3 DNA: TGTGCCAGTCGGACAGGGGTATTTCCCGGGGAGCTGTTTTTT
CDR3 protein: CASRTGVFPGELFF

clone size: NA
CDR3 length: 14
J gene: TRBJ2-6
D gene: NA
V gene: TRBV10-3
CDR3 DNA: TGTGCCGTCTGGAGGGGATCGGGGGCCAACGTCCTGACTTTC
CDR3 protein: CAVWRGSGANVLTF

clone size: NA
CDR3 length: 15
J gene: TRBJ2-7
D gene: TRBD1
V gene: TRBV20-1
CDR3 DNA: TGCAGTGCTCCCCGGCGGGACAGGTCTTCATACGAGCAGTACTTC
CDR3 protein: CSAPRRDRSSYEQYF

clone size: NA
CDR3 length: 14
J gene: TRBJ2-3
D gene: NA
V gene: TRBV7-2
CDR3 DNA: TGTGCCAGCAGCTTAGTAGGCAGCACAGATACGCAGTATTTT
CDR3 protein: CASSLVGSTDTQYF

clone size: many
CDR3 length: 14
J gene: TRBJ2-2
D gene: NA
V gene: TRBV5-1
CDR3 DNA: TGCGCCACCAGAGGGGCAGCGAACACCGGGGAGCTGTTTTTT
CDR3 protein: CATRGAANTGELFF

clone size: many
CDR3 length: 15
J gene: TRBJ1-5
D gene: TRBD1
V gene: TRBV20-1
CDR3 DNA: TGCAGTGCGATGGGGACAGAGTATAGCAATCAGCCCCAGCATTTT
CDR3 protein: CSAMGTEYSNQPQHF

clone size: NA
CDR3 length: 12
J gene: TRBJ1-2
D gene: TRBD1
V gene: TRBV28
CDR3 DNA: TGTGCCAGCAGTTTAAGAAGGGGGCAGGCCACCTTC
CDR3 protein: CASSLRRGQATF

clone size: NA
CDR3 length: 12
J gene: TRBJ2-7
D gene: TRBD1
V gene: TRBV10-3
CDR3 DNA: TGTGCCACAAGACAGGGGGCCAACGAGCAGTACTTC
CDR3 protein: CATRQGANEQYF

clone size: NA
CDR3 length: 15
J gene: TRBJ2-7
D gene: TRBD2
V gene: TRBV5-1
CDR3 DNA: TGCGCCAGCAGCATACTAGCGTCTAGCTCCTACGAGCAGTACTTC
CDR3 protein: CASSILASSSYEQYF

clone size: NA
CDR3 length: 14
J gene: TRBJ1-2
D gene: NA
V gene: TRBV19
CDR3 DNA: TGTGCCAGTAGCATCGTGGCGGGAGGGGCCGGCTACACCTTC
CDR3 protein: CASSIVAGGAGYTF

clone size: NA
CDR3 length: 14
J gene: TRBJ1-5
D gene: TRBD1
V gene: TRBV2
CDR3 DNA: TGTGCTAGGGGGGACAGGGCTGGCAATCAGCCCCAGCATTTT
CDR3 protein: CARGDRAGNQPQHF

clone size: NA
CDR3 length: 11
J gene: TRBJ1-1
D gene: NA
V gene: TRBV29-1
CDR3 DNA: TGCAGCCCCACCGGACGGCCTGAAGCTTTCTTT
CDR3 protein: CSPTGRPEAFF

clone size: NA
CDR3 length: 17
J gene: TRBJ2-2
D gene: TRBD2
V gene: TRBV7-9
CDR3 DNA: TGTGCCAGCAGCTTAAATCCTAGCGGGAGTGTCGGCGGGGAGCTGTTTTTT
CDR3 protein: CASSLNPSGSVGGELFF

clone size: many
CDR3 length: 14
J gene: TRBJ1-1
D gene: NA
V gene: TRBV15
CDR3 DNA: TGTGCCACCAGCGGGGGGGGGCCGAACACTGAAGCTTTCTTT
CDR3 protein: CATSGGGPNTEAFF

clone size: NA
CDR3 length: 13
J gene: TRBJ2-5
D gene: NA
V gene: TRBV7-2
CDR3 DNA: TGTGCCAGCAGCTTACGGCGACGGGAGACCCAGTACTTC
CDR3 protein: CASSLRRRETQYF

clone size: NA
CDR3 length: 15
J gene: TRBJ2-5
D gene: TRBD2
V gene: TRBV20-1
CDR3 DNA: TGCAGTGCTAAAGATCGGGTAGCGGGGCAAGAGACCCAGTACTTC
CDR3 protein: CSAKDRVAGQETQYF

clone size: few
CDR3 length: 14
J gene: TRBJ1-2
D gene: NA
V gene: TRBV19
CDR3 DNA: TGTGCCAGTAATCCCCCCTATGTGGACTATGGCTACACCTTC
CDR3 protein: CASNPPYVDYGYTF

clone size: NA
CDR3 length: 17
J gene: TRBJ1-2
D gene: TRBD1
V gene: TRBV7-9
CDR3 DNA: TGTGCCAGCTTTCGTGCTCCCGGGACAGGGTCATTGGATGGCTGCACCTTC
CDR3 protein: CASFRAPGTGSLDGCTF

clone size: many
CDR3 length: 16
J gene: TRBJ1-6
D gene: NA
V gene: TRBV25-1
CDR3 DNA: TGTGCCAGCAGTGATATCCCCCCCAGACTAAATTCACCCCTCCACTTT
CDR3 protein: CASSDIPPRLNSPLHF

clone size: many
CDR3 length: 14
J gene: TRBJ2-7
D gene: TRBD1
V gene: TRBV14
CDR3 DNA: TGTGCCAGCAGCCAACACAGGGGGCCCTACGAGCAGTACTTC
CDR3 protein: CASSQHRGPYEQYF

clone size: NA
CDR3 length: 14
J gene: TRBJ2-2
D gene: NA
V gene: TRBV5-1
CDR3 DNA: TGCGCCAGCACAATGCATTCGAACACCGGGGAGCTGTTTTTT
CDR3 protein: CASTMHSNTGELFF

clone size: many
CDR3 length: 16
J gene: TRBJ2-5
D gene: NA
V gene: TRBV7-2
CDR3 DNA: TGTGCCAGCAGCTCGGCCTGGGGGCGGGACCAAGAGACCCAGTACTTC
CDR3 protein: CASSSAWGRDQETQYF

clone size: few
CDR3 length: 16
J gene: TRBJ1-6
D gene: NA
V gene: TRBV5-5
CDR3 DNA: TGTGCCAGCAGCTCGGAGTGGGACGGAGGAATTCTGGCCCTCCACTTT
CDR3 protein: CASSSEWDGGILALHF

clone size: NA
CDR3 length: 14
J gene: TRBJ2-2
D gene: NA
V gene: TRBV2
CDR3 DNA: TGTGCCAGCAGTGTAAGGCCGAACACCGGGGAGCTGTTTTTT
CDR3 protein: CASSVRPNTGELFF

clone size: NA
CDR3 length: 15
J gene: TRBJ2-7
D gene: NA
V gene: TRBV7-2
CDR3 DNA: TGTGCCAGCAGTCCTGGGGACGGGCAGACCTACGAGCAGTACTTC
CDR3 protein: CASSPGDGQTYEQYF

clone size: NA
CDR3 length: 12
J gene: TRBJ2-5
D gene: NA
V gene: TRBV7-9
CDR3 DNA: TGTGCCTGCAGTCGGGGGCAAGAGACCCAGTACTTC
CDR3 protein: CACSRGQETQYF

clone size: NA
CDR3 length: 16
J gene: TRBJ1-6
D gene: NA
V gene: TRBV11-1
CDR3 DNA: TGTGCCAGCAGCTTAGTTTCAGGGTTCTCTAATTCACCCCTCCACTTT
CDR3 protein: CASSLVSGFSNSPLHF

clone size: NA
CDR3 length: 13
J gene: TRBJ2-7
D gene: TRBD2
V gene: TRBV30
CDR3 DNA: TGTGCCTGGAGTTTGGGACTAGAAAGAGAGCAGTACTTC
CDR3 protein: CAWSLGLEREQYF

clone size: many
CDR3 length: 15
J gene: TRBJ2-5
D gene: NA
V gene: TRBV20-1
CDR3 DNA: TGCAGTGCTACAGCGGAGGCAAGGTCGTATGAGACCCAGTACTTC
CDR3 protein: CSATAEARSYETQYF

clone size: NA
CDR3 length: 9
J gene: TRBJ2-2
D gene: NA
V gene: TRBV10-3
CDR3 DNA: TGTGCCATCCACGGGGAGCTGTTTTTT
CDR3 protein: CAIHGELFF

clone size: many
CDR3 length: 15
J gene: TRBJ2-3
D gene: TRBD1
V gene: TRBV11-2
CDR3 DNA: TGTGCCAGCAGCAGACCGGGACAGGGCACAGATACGCAGTATTTT
CDR3 protein: CASSRPGQGTDTQYF

clone size: NA
CDR3 length: 13
J gene: TRBJ1-5
D gene: TRBD1
V gene: TRBV27
CDR3 DNA: TGTGCCAGCAGTCCGACAGGGATAGGGCCCCAGCATTTT
CDR3 protein: CASSPTGIGPQHF